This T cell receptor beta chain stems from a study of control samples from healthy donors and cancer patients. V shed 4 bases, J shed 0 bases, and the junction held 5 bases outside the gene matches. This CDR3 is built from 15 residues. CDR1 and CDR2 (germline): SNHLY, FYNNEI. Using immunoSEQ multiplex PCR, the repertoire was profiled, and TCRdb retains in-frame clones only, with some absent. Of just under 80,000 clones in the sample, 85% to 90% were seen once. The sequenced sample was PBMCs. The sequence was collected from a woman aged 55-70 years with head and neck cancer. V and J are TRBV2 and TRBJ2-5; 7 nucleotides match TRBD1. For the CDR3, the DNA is TGTGCCAGCAGTGGGGACAGAAGGTACCAAGAGACCCAGTACTTC. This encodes CASSGDRRYQETQYF.